A selection of T cell receptor beta chains follows, all from one sample in a study of T cell repertoires in aging, cancer and after chemotherapy. Each CDR3 protein gets one entry after TCRdb re-called the multiplex PCR reads with MiXCR. The sample contains roughly 12,000 distinct CDR3 sequences, less than 40% of which appear only once. Sequencing input: blood. Source of these receptors: a human donor in good health. The donor label of this sample is uncertain. CDR3s include the opening cysteine and the closing phenylalanine or tryptophan. D genes are given only for firm matches. Where a row states a size, it is once, few, many or the class of an expanded clone; other rows omit it.

>TRBV11-3|.|.|TRBJ1-5
CASSPQGHLNQPQHF
TGTGCCAGCAGCCCCCAGGGGCACCTCAATCAGCCCCAGCATTTT
>TRBV6-2/TRBV6-3|few|.|TRBJ2-7
CASSYAYEQYF
TGTGCCAGCAGTTACGCCTACGAGCAGTACTTC
>TRBV11-2|.|TRBD2|TRBJ2-7
CASSRGLAGGSHEQYF
TGTGCCAGCAGCCGTGGACTAGCGGGAGGGAGCCACGAGCAGTACTTC
>TRBV11-3|.|TRBD2|TRBJ2-5
CASSSDRYSGWDETQYF
TGTGCCAGCAGCTCCGACCGATATAGCGGGTGGGATGAGACCCAGTACTTC
>TRBV13|.|TRBD1|TRBJ2-7
CASSLRYTGGPTSRNYEQYF
TGTGCCAGCAGCTTAAGATATACAGGGGGCCCAACTAGCAGAAACTACGAGCAGTACTTC
>TRBV5-4|.|.|TRBJ1-2
CASSLGGQILSYGYTF
TGTGCCAGCAGCTTGGGTGGCCAGATTCTGTCCTATGGCTACACCTTC
>TRBV5-3|few|.|TRBJ2-1
CARRPVYNEQFF
TGTGCCAGAAGGCCCGTCTACAATGAGCAGTTCTTC
>TRBV29-1|.|TRBD2|TRBJ2-1
CSVANLLAGGGFRNEQFF
TGCAGCGTTGCGAATTTGCTAGCGGGAGGGGGCTTTAGGAATGAGCAGTTCTTC
>TRBV6-5|.|.|TRBJ1-1
CASRPNYGTEAFF
TGTGCCAGCAGACCAAACTACGGGACTGAAGCTTTCTTT
>TRBV27|.|TRBD1|TRBJ2-5
CASSLRTGGLGETQYF
TGTGCCAGCAGTTTGAGGACAGGCGGGTTGGGCGAGACCCAGTACTTC
>TRBV30|.|TRBD1|TRBJ1-4
CAWSATGGIREKLFF
TGTGCCTGGAGTGCAACAGGGGGCATTCGGGAAAAACTGTTTTTT
>TRBV30|medium-sized|.|TRBJ2-7
CAWSVGDPLPEQYF
TGTGCCTGGAGTGTCGGGGACCCATTACCCGAGCAGTACTTC
>TRBV29-1|.|TRBD1|TRBJ1-5
CSVEVTGESNQPQHF
TGCAGCGTTGAAGTGACAGGGGAGAGCAATCAGCCCCAGCATTTT
>TRBV5-4|.|.|TRBJ2-2
CASSLWSGERAGELFF
TGTGCCAGCAGCTTATGGTCAGGGGAAAGGGCCGGGGAGCTGTTTTTT
>TRBV12-3/TRBV12-4|.|.|TRBJ2-5
CASSSLGAGQETQYF
TGTGCCAGCAGTTCACTCGGGGCGGGTCAAGAGACCCAGTACTTC
>TRBV27|few|TRBD2|TRBJ2-1
CASSFASGRLWFF
TGTGCCAGCAGTTTTGCTAGCGGGAGACTTTGGTTCTTC
>TRBV10-3|once|.|TRBJ2-5
CAISESGLQETQYF
TGTGCCATCAGTGAGTCAGGGCTCCAAGAGACCCAGTACTTC
>TRBV27|few|TRBD2|TRBJ2-7
CASSLTSGRGEQYF
TGTGCCAGCAGTTTAACTAGCGGGAGGGGCGAGCAGTACTTC
>TRBV27|.|TRBD1|TRBJ1-1
CASSLRGGATTEAFF
TGTGCCAGCAGTTTACGAGGGGGCGCAACCACTGAAGCTTTCTTT
>TRBV29-1|medium-sized|.|TRBJ1-4
CSVGDLGRMEKLFF
TGCAGCGTTGGAGACCTGGGTCGAATGGAAAAACTGTTTTTT
>TRBV29-1|medium-sized|TRBD2|TRBJ2-7
CSVTGTSSEQYF
TGCAGCGTTACCGGGACTAGCTCCGAGCAGTACTTC
>TRBV6-5|few|TRBD1|TRBJ1-4
CASSPVARQGARTEKLFF
TGTGCCAGCAGCCCGGTCGCGCGACAGGGGGCGCGTACTGAAAAACTGTTTTTT
>TRBV7-6|.|.|TRBJ1-1
CASNTRGGMNTEAFF
TGTGCCAGCAACACTCGGGGGGGCATGAACACTGAAGCTTTCTTT
>TRBV7-9|.|.|TRBJ1-4
CASRGAGNEKLFF
TGTGCCAGCAGGGGAGCGGGAAATGAAAAACTGTTTTTT
>TRBV27|.|.|TRBJ2-7
CASSLMGGGGYEQYF
TGTGCCAGCAGTTTAATGGGGGGCGGGGGCTACGAGCAGTACTTC
>TRBV29-1|few|.|TRBJ1-1
CSVGGRRGSEAFF
TGCAGCGTTGGCGGGAGAAGAGGGAGTGAAGCTTTCTTT
>TRBV6-4|large|TRBD2|TRBJ2-3
CASSRLADGGDTQYF
TGTGCCAGCAGTAGACTAGCCGATGGTGGAGATACGCAGTATTTT